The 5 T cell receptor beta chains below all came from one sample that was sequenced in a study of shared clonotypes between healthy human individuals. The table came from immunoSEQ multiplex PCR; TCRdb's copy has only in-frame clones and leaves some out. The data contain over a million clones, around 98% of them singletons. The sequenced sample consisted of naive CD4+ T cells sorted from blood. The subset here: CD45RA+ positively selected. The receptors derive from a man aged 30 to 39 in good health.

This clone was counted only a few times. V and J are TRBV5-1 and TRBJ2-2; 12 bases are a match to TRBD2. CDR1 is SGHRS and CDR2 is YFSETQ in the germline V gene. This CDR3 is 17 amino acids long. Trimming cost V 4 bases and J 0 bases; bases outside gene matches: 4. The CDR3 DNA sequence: TGCGCCAGCAGCAAAGGACTAGCGGGAACGAACACCGGGGAGCTGTTTTTT. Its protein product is CASSKGLAGTNTGELFF.

The CDR3 DNA is TGCGCCAGCAGCTCGGACAGGGTGTATGGCTACACCTTC. Amino acid sequence: CASSSDRVYGYTF. The chain combines TRBV5-1 with TRBJ1-2, with 8 bases identical to TRBD1. Germline trimming cut 3 bases from V and 5 bases from J; bases unmatched to any gene: 3. Looked up from germline, CDR1 is SGHRS and CDR2 is YFSETQ. The CDR3 loop spans 13 amino acids.

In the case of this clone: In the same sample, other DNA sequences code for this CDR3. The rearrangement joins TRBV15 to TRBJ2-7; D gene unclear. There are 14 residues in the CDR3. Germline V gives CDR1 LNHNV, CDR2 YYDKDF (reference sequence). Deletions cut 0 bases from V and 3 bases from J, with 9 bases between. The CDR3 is CATSRDRASYEQYF. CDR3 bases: TGTGCCACCAGCAGAGATCGTGCTAGCTACGAGCAGTACTTC.

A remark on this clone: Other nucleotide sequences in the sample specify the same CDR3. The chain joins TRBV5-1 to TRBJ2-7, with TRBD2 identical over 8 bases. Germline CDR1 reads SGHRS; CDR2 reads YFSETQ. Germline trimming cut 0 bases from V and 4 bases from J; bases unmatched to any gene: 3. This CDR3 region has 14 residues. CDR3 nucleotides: TGCGCCAGCAGCTTGGGCGGGAGGACGTACGAGCAGTACTTC. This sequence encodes CASSLGGRTYEQYF.

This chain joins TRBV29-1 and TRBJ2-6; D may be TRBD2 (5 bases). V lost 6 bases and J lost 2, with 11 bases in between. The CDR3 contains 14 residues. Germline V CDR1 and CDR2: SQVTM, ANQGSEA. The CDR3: CSVLVPAGANVLTF. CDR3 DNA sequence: TGCAGCGTACTAGTACCAGCTGGGGCCAACGTCCTGACTTTC.